The 26 T cell receptor beta chains listed next were all sequenced from one sample in a study of PD-L1 blockade in urothelial cancer. This table comes from immunoSEQ multiplex PCR, and its TCRdb copy is limited to in-frame clones, with some not included. Of fewer than 40,000 clones listed, roughly 90% are singletons. Sequences were derived from PBMCs, sampled around atezolizumab (anti-PD-L1) treatment. These TCRs come from a man aged 70-80 years with urothelial cancer.

The chain uses TRBV11-2 and TRBJ2-7; the match to TRBD1 covers 9 bases. The CDR3 has 15 residues. The V and J ends lost 1 base and 3 bases, in that order; junction bases with no gene match: 4. Germline V gene data show CDR1 as SGHAT and CDR2 as FQNNGV. Here the CDR3 reads CASSLVGTGFYEQYF. The CDR3, as DNA: TGTGCCAGCAGCTTAGTAGGGACAGGGTTCTACGAGCAGTACTTC.

The chain employs TRBV28 and TRBJ2-7, with TRBD1 matching 9 bases. Germline V gene sequence: CDR1 MDHEN, CDR2 SYDVKM. Trimming at V came to 2 bases and at J to 6 bases, leaving 5 bases not matched to a gene. This CDR3 region has 14 residues. Written as DNA, the CDR3 is TGTGCCAGCAGTTTAGACAGGGGGGGAGGCGAGCAGTACTTC. The encoded protein is CASSLDRGGGEQYF.

V and J are TRBV28 and TRBJ2-1; 9 bases fit TRBD2. This CDR3 region has 15 residues. The germline V gene encodes CDR1 MDHEN and CDR2 SYDVKM. Losses at the gene ends were 6 bases for V and 9 bases for J; bases not matched to a gene: 12. The CDR3 reads CASSRGSSGIGEQFF. Here the CDR3 DNA reads TGTGCCAGCAGCCGGGGTTCTAGCGGGATAGGTGAGCAGTTCTTC.

The rearrangement joins TRBV21-1 to TRBJ2-3; TRBD2, the D gene given by the table, was not confirmed from the DNA. TRBV21-1 is classified as a pseudogene. CDR3 length: 16 amino acids. The CDR3 spells CASRKGLAGAGYTQYF. Here the CDR3 DNA reads TGTGCCAGCAGAAAGGGACTAGCGGGAGCGGGTTATACGCAGTATTTT.

This clone was detected only once. The rearrangement links TRBV5-1 to TRBJ2-1; D remains ambiguous. The V and J ends lost 2 bases and 0 bases respectively, with 9 bases between them. The CDR3 has 15 residues. The V gene's germline CDR1 is SGHRS and CDR2 YFSETQ. Here the CDR3 reads CASSFTTPSYNEQFF. The CDR3 nucleotides read TGCGCCAGCAGCTTCACTACGCCCTCCTACAATGAGCAGTTCTTC.

The chain recombines TRBV27 with TRBJ2-2, with 9 bases that match TRBD2. V gave up 6 bases and J gave up 4 bases; unmatched junction bases: 18. This CDR3 comprises 19 residues. CDR1 MNHEY and CDR2 SMNVEV come from the germline V gene (reference sequence). The CDR3 bases are TGTGCCAGCAGATCACGACTATGGCGGGAGGGCCGTGTCACCGGGGAGCTGTTTTTT. This encodes CASRSRLWREGRVTGELFF.

The J gene is TRBJ2-3, the V gene TRBV19, with 15 bases that match TRBD2. With 6 bases clipped from V and 0 bases from J, the junction kept 10 bases outside the gene matches. Germline V CDR1 and CDR2: LNHDA, SQIVND (reference sequence). The CDR3 sequence is 19 residues long. The CDR3 protein is CASSPRGLAGGGSTDTQYF. CDR3 bases: TGTGCCAGTAGCCCGCGGGGACTAGCGGGAGGAGGGAGCACAGATACGCAGTATTTT.

The chain joins TRBV12-2 to TRBJ2-7; TRBD1 is the table's D call and was not checked against the DNA. TRBV12-2 is a known pseudogene. The CDR3 extends over 17 amino acids. This CDR3 reads CASRLPSTGQGAYEQYF. The CDR3 nucleotides are TGTGCAAGTCGCTTACCCTCGACCGGTCAGGGGGCATACGAGCAGTACTTC.

The chain has TRBV11-2 and TRBJ1-2; perhaps TRBD1 as D (5 bases). The CDR3 loop spans 15 amino acids. Germline assignment: CDR1 SGHAT and CDR2 FQNNGV. Trimming removed 5 bases at V and 1 base at J, with 14 bases between. Here the CDR3 reads CASSQRTRNNYGYTF. The CDR3 DNA is TGTGCCAGCAGCCAAAGGACACGGAATAACTATGGCTACACCTTC. The complete variable domain, with remaining parts taken from reference TRBV11-2 and TRBJ1-2, reads EAGVAQSPRYKIIEKRQSVAFWCNPISGHATLYWYQQILGQGPKLLIQFQNNGVVDDSQLPKDRFSAERLKGVDSTLKIQPAKLEDSAVYLCASSQRTRNNYGYTFGSGTRLTVV.

This clone turned up a few times. The V and J genes are TRBV6-6 and TRBJ2-7, with TRBD2 matching 8 bases. V shed 6 bases and J 1 base; nucleotides not matched to a gene: 8. The CDR3 has 15 residues. Germline V gene lookup returns CDR1 MNHNY and CDR2 SVGAGI (reference sequence). CDR3 coding DNA: TGTGCCAGCAGCGCTTCTAGCGGGTTTTCCTACGAGCAGTACTTC. Translating it yields CASSASSGFSYEQYF.

V is TRBV6-5 and J is TRBJ1-1; D is perhaps TRBD1 (5 bases). The germline V and J ends were trimmed by 2 bases and 4 bases, with 8 bases remaining between them. The CDR3 length is 13 residues. In germline, CDR1 is MNHEY, CDR2 SVGAGI. The DNA of the CDR3 is TGTGCCAGCAGTTACGGGGGAGGCACTGAAGCTTTCTTT. As protein: CASSYGGGTEAFF.

The J gene is TRBJ2-2, the V gene TRBV18; D remains unclear. Germline V lookup: CDR1 KGHSH, CDR2 LQKENI. This CDR3 contains 16 residues. The V and J ends lost 5 bases and 2 bases respectively, with 15 bases between them. CDR3 sequence reads: CASSLTETQNTGELFF. The CDR3 region has the DNA TGTGCCAGCTCATTAACCGAGACACAAAACACCGGGGAGCTGTTTTTT.

The chain has TRBV14 and TRBJ1-1, with TRBD1 identical over 10 bases. The CDR3 length is 16 residues. The germline V gene encodes CDR1 SGHDN and CDR2 FVKESK. V lost 5 bases and J lost 4; bases outside the gene matches: 10. The CDR3 protein is CASSFRTGGSFTEAFF. CDR3 bases: TGTGCCAGCAGCTTCAGGACAGGGGGAAGTTTCACTGAAGCTTTCTTT.

The chain uses TRBV27 and TRBJ2-7, with 12 bases identical to TRBD1. With V trimmed by 5 bases and J by 8 bases, 10 bases remained unmatched. The CDR3 contains 15 residues. The V gene's germline CDR1 is MNHEY and CDR2 SMNVEV (reference sequence). The CDR3 region has the DNA TGTGCCAGCAGTCCGGGGACAGGGGGCGCAGACAAGCAGTACTTC. Its protein product is CASSPGTGGADKQYF.

This chain joins TRBV9 and TRBJ2-6; tentative D call: TRBD1 (5 bases). CDR1 is SGDLS and CDR2 is YYNGEE in the germline V gene. This CDR3 region has 18 residues. The germline V and J ends were trimmed by 3 bases and 3 bases, with 19 bases remaining between them. The CDR3 loop reads CASSGGRAERSGANVLTF. In DNA, the CDR3 is TGTGCCAGCAGCGGGGGCAGGGCGGAAAGAAGTGGGGCCAACGTCCTGACTTTC.

The CDR3 nucleotides read TGTGCCAGCAGTTTCGGAGGAGCCTTCAATACTGAGCAGTTCTTC. Its translation: CASSFGGAFNTEQFF. The V and J genes are TRBV27 and TRBJ2-1; weak D call: TRBD2 (5 bases). The V gene lost 3 bases and the J gene lost 9 bases, with 18 bases spanning the gap. The CDR3 runs to 15 residues. Germline CDR1 is MNHEY and CDR2 is SMNVEV (reference sequence).

The V call is TRBV7-6, the J call TRBJ1-1, with D uncertain. Germline V gene data show CDR1 as SGHVS and CDR2 as FNYEAQ. Trimming cost V 1 base and J 4 bases, with 7 bases left between them. CDR3 length: 13 residues. The CDR3 spells CASSLGERTEAFF. The CDR3 DNA sequence: TGTGCCAGCAGCTTAGGGGAGCGCACTGAAGCTTTCTTT.

This clone was detected a few times. V gene TRBV11-2 combines with J gene TRBJ2-1; the match to TRBD2 covers 10 bases. CDR3 length: 15 amino acids. Germline CDR1 is SGHAT and CDR2 is FQNNGV. The V gene end was trimmed by 6 bases and the J gene end by 5 bases; junction bases not matched to a gene: 7. This CDR3 is CASRSLAGVHNEQFF. The DNA of the CDR3 is TGTGCCAGCAGATCCCTAGCGGGAGTACACAATGAGCAGTTCTTC.

The chain carries TRBV6-5 and TRBJ2-3; D gene uncertain. The CDR3 sequence is 15 residues long. V was clipped by 6 bases and J by 3 bases, with 16 bases between them. Germline V gene data show CDR1 as MNHEY and CDR2 as SVGAGI. The CDR3 coding sequence is TGTGCCAGCAGACGCGGAGTCGGTAGAACAGATACGCAGTATTTT. Translating gives CASRRGVGRTDTQYF.

The chain carries TRBV27 and TRBJ2-3, with 7 bases lining up with TRBD1. J was trimmed by 2 bases and V by 4 bases; bases with no gene match: 9. The CDR3 length is 16 residues. Per germline, CDR1 MNHEY and CDR2 SMNVEV (reference sequence). The CDR3 protein is CASSYGTETYTDTQYF. The DNA of the CDR3 is TGTGCCAGCAGTTACGGGACAGAGACTTACACAGATACGCAGTATTTT.

The rearrangement links TRBV9 to TRBJ1-5; D is unresolved. The CDR3 spans 13 residues. The germline gives CDR1 SGDLS, CDR2 YYNGEE. V was cut by 2 bases and J by 5 bases, with 8 bases left in between. The chain's CDR3 is CASSVSGHQPQHF. DNA of the CDR3: TGTGCCAGCAGCGTTTCAGGTCATCAGCCCCAGCATTTT.

This clone was seen more than once but under ten times. The J gene is TRBJ1-1, the V gene TRBV9; possible D gene TRBD1, 6 bases. CDR1 is SGDLS, CDR2 YYNGEE, per germline. This CDR3 comprises 14 residues. Trimming stripped 2 bases from V and 2 bases from J, with 10 bases between. CDR3 nucleotide sequence: TGTGCCAGCAGCGTGGGACACCTCAACACTGAAGCTTTCTTT. Amino acid sequence: CASSVGHLNTEAFF.

The V gene is TRBV7-9, the J gene TRBJ2-5; TRBD2 is a possible D gene (6 bases). Germline CDR1 reads SEHNR; CDR2 reads FQNEAQ (reference sequence). The CDR3 consists of 13 residues. V was clipped by 8 bases and J by 3 bases, with 13 bases between them. CDR3 in DNA: TGTGCCAGCGCCCCGGGACTTAAAGAGACCCAGTACTTC. Its protein product is CASAPGLKETQYF. The full variable domain, rest sourced from reference TRBV7-9 and TRBJ2-5, is DTGVSQNPRHKITKRGQNVTFRCDPISEHNRLYWYRQTLGQGPEFLTYFQNEAQLEKSRLLSDRFSAERPKGSFSTLEIQRTEQGDSAMYLCASAPGLKETQYFGPGTRLLVL.

V and J are TRBV15 and TRBJ2-7, with TRBD1 matching over 10 bases. Germline V lookup: CDR1 LNHNV, CDR2 YYDKDF (reference sequence). Unmatched junction bases numbered 5, after V lost 4 bases and J lost 2 bases. This CDR3 contains 15 residues. The DNA of the CDR3 is TGTGCCACCAGCAATCGGGACAGGGGTACCTACGAGCAGTACTTC. It translates to CATSNRDRGTYEQYF.

The chain employs TRBV5-7 and TRBJ1-5; D is ambiguous. TRBV5-7 falls under the ORF class, with uncertain function. The CDR3 sequence is 13 residues long. Trimming took 4 bases from V and 7 from J, leaving 12 bases between them. CDR3 DNA sequence: TGTGCCAGCAGCCTTGGGAGGGTCCAGCCCCAGCATTTT. This encodes CASSLGRVQPQHF.

This clone came up once. J is TRBJ2-7 and V is TRBV28, with TRBD1 matching 9 bases. J was trimmed by 2 bases and V by 8 bases; bases with no gene match: 1. Germline V CDR1 and CDR2: MDHEN, SYDVKM. The CDR3 loop spans 12 amino acids. The CDR3 protein is CASGTGTYEQYF. CDR3 nucleotide sequence: TGTGCCAGCGGGACAGGGACCTACGAGCAGTACTTC.